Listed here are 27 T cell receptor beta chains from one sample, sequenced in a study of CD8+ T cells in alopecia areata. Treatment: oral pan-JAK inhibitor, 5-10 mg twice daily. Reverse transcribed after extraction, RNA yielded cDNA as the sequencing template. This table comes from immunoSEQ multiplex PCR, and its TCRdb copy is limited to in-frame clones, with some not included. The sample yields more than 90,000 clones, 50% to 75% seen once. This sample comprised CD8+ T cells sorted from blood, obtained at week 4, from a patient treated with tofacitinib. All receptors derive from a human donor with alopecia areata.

As DNA, the CDR3 is TGTGCCAGCAGTTTACCTAGCACAGATACGCAGTATTTT. It encodes CASSLPSTDTQYF. V and J are TRBV27 and TRBJ2-3; unclear D gene. This CDR3 spans 13 amino acids. V shed 2 bases and J shed 0 bases, with 3 bases lying between them. Germline CDR1 is MNHEY and CDR2 is SMNVEV (reference sequence).

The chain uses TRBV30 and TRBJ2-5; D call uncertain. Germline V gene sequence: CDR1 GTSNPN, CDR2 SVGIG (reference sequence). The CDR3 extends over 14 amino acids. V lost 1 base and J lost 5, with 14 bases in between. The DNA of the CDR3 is TGTGCCTGGAGTGAGGGAATCGGTGAGGAGACCCAGTACTTC. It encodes CAWSEGIGEETQYF.

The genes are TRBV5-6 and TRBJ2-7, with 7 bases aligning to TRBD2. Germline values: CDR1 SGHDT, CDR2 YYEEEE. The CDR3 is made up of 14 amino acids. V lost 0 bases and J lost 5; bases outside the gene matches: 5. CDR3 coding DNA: TGTGCCAGCAGCTTGGGGTCCGCGGGGGACGAGCAGTACTTC. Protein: CASSLGSAGDEQYF.

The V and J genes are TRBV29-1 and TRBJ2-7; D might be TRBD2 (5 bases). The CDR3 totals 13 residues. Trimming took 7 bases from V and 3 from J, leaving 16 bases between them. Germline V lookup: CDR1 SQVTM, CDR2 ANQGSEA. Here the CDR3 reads CSAVEGTDYEQYF. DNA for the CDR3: TGCAGCGCCGTCGAGGGAACAGACTACGAGCAGTACTTC.

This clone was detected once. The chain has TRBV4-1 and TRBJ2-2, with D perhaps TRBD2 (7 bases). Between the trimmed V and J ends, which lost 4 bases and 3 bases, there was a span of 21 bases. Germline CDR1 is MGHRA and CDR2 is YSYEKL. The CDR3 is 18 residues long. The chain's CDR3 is CASSPPTRRGPDTGELFF. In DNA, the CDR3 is TGCGCCAGCAGCCCTCCGACCCGGCGGGGGCCTGACACCGGGGAGCTGTTTTTT.

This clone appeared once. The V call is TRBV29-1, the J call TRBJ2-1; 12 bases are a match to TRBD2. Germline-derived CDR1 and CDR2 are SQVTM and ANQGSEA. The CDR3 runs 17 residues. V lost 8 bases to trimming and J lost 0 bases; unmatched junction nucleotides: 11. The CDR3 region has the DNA TGCAGCATGACACGACTAGCGGGGGACTTCTCCTACAATGAGCAGTTCTTC. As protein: CSMTRLAGDFSYNEQFF.

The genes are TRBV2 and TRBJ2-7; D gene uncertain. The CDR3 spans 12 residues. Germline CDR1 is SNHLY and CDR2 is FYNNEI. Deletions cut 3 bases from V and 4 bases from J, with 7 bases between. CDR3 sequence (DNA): TGTGCCAGCAGTGAGTACGCTTACGAGCAGTACTTC. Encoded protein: CASSEYAYEQYF.

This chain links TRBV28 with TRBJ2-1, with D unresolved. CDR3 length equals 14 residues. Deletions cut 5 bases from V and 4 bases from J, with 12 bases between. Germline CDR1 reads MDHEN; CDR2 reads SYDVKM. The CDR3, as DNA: TGTGCCAGCAGTCCCCGGACCATGTACAATGAGCAGTTCTTC. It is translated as CASSPRTMYNEQFF.

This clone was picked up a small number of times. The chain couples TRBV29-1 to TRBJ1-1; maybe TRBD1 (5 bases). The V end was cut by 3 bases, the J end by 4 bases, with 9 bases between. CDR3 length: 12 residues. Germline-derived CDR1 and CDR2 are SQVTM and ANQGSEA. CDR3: CSVDRGGTEAFF. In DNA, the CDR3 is TGCAGCGTTGACCGGGGGGGCACTGAAGCTTTCTTT.

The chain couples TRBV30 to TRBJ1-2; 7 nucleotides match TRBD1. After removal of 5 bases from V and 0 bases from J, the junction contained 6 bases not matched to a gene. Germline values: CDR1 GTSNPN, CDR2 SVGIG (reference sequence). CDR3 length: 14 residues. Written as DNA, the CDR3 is TGTGCCTGGTGGACCGGGACAGCTAACTATGGCTACACCTTC. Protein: CAWWTGTANYGYTF. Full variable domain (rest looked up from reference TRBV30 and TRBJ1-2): SQTIHQWPATLVQPVGSPLSLECTVEGTSNPNLYWYRQAAGRGLQLLFYSVGIGQISSEVPQNLSASRPQDRQFILSSKKLLLSDSGFYLCAWWTGTANYGYTFGSGTRLTVV.

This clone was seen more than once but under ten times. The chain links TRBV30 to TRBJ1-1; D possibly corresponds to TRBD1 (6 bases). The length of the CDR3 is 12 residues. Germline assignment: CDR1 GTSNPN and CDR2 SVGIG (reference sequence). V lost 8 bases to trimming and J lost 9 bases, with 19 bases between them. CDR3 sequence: CARHFPRDKAFF. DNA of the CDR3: TGTGCCCGCCATTTCCCCCGGGACAAAGCTTTCTTT.

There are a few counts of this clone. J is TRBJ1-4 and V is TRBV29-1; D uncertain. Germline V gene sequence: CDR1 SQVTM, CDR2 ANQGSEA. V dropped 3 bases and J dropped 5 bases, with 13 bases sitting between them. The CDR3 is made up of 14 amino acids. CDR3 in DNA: TGCAGCGTTGAGCTGGCCGGCCAGAATGAAAAACTGTTTTTT. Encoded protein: CSVELAGQNEKLFF.

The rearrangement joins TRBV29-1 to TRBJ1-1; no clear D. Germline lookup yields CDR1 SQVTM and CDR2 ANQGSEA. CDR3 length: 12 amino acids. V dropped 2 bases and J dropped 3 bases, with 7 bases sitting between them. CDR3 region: CSVETYHTEAFF. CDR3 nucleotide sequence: TGCAGCGTTGAAACATATCACACTGAAGCTTTCTTT. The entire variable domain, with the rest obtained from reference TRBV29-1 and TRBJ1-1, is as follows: SAVISQKPSRDICQRGTSLTIQCQVDSQVTMMFWYRQQPGQSLTLIATANQGSEATYESGFVIDKFPISRPNLTFSTLTVSNMSPEDSSIYLCSVETYHTEAFFGQGTRLTVV.

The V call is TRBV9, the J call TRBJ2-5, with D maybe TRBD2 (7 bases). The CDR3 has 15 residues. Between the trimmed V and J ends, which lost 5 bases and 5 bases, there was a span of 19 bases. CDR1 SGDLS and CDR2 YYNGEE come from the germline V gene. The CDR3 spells CASSDGGAPMETQYF. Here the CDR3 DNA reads TGTGCCAGCAGTGATGGGGGGGCCCCGATGGAGACCCAGTACTTC.

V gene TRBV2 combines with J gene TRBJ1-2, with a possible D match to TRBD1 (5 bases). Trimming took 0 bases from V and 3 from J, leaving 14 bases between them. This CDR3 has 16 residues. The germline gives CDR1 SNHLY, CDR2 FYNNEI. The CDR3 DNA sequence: TGTGCCAGCAGTGAAGCGCTTCAGGGCAGCCACTATGGCTACACCTTC. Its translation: CASSEALQGSHYGYTF.

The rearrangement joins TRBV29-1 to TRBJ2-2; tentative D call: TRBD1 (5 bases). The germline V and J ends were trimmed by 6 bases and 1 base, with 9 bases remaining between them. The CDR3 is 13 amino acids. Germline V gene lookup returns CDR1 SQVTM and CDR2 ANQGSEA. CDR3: CSVDSKNTGELFF. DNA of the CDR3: TGCAGCGTCGACAGCAAGAACACCGGGGAGCTGTTTTTT.

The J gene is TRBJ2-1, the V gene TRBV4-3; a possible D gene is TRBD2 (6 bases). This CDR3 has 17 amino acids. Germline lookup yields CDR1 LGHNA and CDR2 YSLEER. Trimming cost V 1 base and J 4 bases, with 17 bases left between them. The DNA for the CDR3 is TGCGCCAGCAGCCAAGTTCGGCCCGGTGGGGGGTACAATGAGCAGTTCTTC. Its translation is CASSQVRPGGGYNEQFF.

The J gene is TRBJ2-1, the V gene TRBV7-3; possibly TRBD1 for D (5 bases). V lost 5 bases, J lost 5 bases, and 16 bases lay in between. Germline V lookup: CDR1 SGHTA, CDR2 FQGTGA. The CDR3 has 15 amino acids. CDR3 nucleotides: TGTGCCAGCAGCCAAACAGGTTTAGCCAACAATGAGCAGTTCTTC. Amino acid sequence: CASSQTGLANNEQFF.

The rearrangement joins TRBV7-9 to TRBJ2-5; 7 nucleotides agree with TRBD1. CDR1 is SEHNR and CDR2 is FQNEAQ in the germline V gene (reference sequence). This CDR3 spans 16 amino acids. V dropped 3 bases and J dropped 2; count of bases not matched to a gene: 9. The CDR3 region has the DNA TGTGCCAGCAGCTTTGGATGGACAGGAATACAAGAGACCCAGTACTTC. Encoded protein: CASSFGWTGIQETQYF.

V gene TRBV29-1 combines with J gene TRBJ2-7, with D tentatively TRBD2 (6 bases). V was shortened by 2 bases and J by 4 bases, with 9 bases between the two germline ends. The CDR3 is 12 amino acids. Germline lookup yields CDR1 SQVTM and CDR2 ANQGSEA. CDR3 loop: CSVEWGEYEQYF. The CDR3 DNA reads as TGCAGCGTTGAATGGGGGGAATACGAGCAGTACTTC.

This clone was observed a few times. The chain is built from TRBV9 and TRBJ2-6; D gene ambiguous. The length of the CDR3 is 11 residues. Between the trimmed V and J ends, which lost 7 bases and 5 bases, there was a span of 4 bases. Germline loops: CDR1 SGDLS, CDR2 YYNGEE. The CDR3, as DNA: TGTGCCAGCGAAAGGGCCAACGTCCTGACTTTC. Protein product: CASERANVLTF.

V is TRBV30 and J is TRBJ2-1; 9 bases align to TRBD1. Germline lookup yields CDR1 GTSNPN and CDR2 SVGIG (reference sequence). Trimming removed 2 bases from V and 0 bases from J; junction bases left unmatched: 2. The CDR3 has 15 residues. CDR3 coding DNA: TGTGCCTGGAGTCCGGGACAGGGCTCCTACAATGAGCAGTTCTTC. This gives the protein CAWSPGQGSYNEQFF. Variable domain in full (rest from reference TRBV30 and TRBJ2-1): SQTIHQWPATLVQPVGSPLSLECTVEGTSNPNLYWYRQAAGRGLQLLFYSVGIGQISSEVPQNLSASRPQDRQFILSSKKLLLSDSGFYLCAWSPGQGSYNEQFFGPGTRLTVL.

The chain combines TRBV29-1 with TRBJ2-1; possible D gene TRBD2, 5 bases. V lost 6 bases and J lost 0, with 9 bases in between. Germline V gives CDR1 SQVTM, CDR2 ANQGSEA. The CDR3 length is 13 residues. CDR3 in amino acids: CSVLEGSYNEQFF. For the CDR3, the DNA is TGCAGCGTCCTCGAGGGCTCCTACAATGAGCAGTTCTTC.

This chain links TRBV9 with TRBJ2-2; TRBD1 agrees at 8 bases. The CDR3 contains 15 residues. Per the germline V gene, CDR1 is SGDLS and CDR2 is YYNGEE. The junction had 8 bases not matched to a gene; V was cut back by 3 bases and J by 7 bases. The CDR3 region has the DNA TGTGCCAGCAGCGCATGGACAGGGTTGGACGGGGAGCTGTTTTTT. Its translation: CASSAWTGLDGELFF.

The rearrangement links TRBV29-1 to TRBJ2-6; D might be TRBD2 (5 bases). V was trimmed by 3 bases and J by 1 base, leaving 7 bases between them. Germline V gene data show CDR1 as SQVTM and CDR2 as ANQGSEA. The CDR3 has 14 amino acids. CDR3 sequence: CSVESGSGANVLTF. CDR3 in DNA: TGCAGCGTTGAGTCGGGGTCTGGGGCCAACGTCCTGACTTTC.

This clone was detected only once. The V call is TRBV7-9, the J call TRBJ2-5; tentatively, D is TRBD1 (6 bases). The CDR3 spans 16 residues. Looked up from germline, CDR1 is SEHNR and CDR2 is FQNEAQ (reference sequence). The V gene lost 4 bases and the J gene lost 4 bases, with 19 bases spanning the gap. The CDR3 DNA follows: TGTGCCAGCAGCTCAGAGGTCGAACAGGGAGTAGAGACCCAGTACTTC. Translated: CASSSEVEQGVETQYF. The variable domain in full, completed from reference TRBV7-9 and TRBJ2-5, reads DTGVSQNPRHKITKRGQNVTFRCDPISEHNRLYWYRQTLGQGPEFLTYFQNEAQLEKSRLLSDRFSAERPKGSFSTLEIQRTEQGDSAMYLCASSSEVEQGVETQYFGPGTRLLVL.

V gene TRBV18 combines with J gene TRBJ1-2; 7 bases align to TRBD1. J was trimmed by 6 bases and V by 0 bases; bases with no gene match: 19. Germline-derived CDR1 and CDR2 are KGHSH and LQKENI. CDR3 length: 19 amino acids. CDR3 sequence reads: CASSPPAGTEYYIGDGYTF. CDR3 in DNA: TGTGCCAGCTCACCACCGGCCGGGACAGAATATTATATCGGGGATGGCTACACCTTC.